The present TCR beta chain was sequenced within a study of technical replicates of blood from a few donors. V dropped 2 bases and J dropped 6 bases, with 5 bases sitting between them. The CDR3 totals 11 residues. The germline V gene has CDR1 SGHNT and CDR2 YYREEE (reference sequence). The data were produced by immunoSEQ multiplex PCR, yet TCRdb's version contains in-frame clones alone and is incomplete. The sample lists tens of thousands of clones, 85% to 95% occurring once. The V and J genes are TRBV5-4 and TRBJ1-2; no clear D gene. Source material: T cells isolated from PBMCs. The sequence came from a human donor in good health. In DNA form, the CDR3 reads TGTGCCAGCAGCTTTAAAAATGGCTACACCTTC. It codes for CASSFKNGYTF.